The rows below give T cell receptor beta chains drawn from one sample of a study of T-cell memory formation after mild COVID-19. Each CDR3 protein gets one entry after TCRdb re-called the 5' RACE reads with MiXCR. The sample records over 500,000 distinct CDR3 sequences, around a sixth being singletons. The sample comprised PBMCs or a T cell subset sorted from them (not recorded which). These receptors were collected from an adult woman who had mild COVID-19 (a few samples of this study predate the infection). Cell type and time point are not known. Each CDR3 is given with its conserved first and last residue. The D gene is left open where the match is weak. Not every row has a clone size; where given, it reads once, few, many or a size class.

clone_size: .
v_call: TRBV20-1
d_call: .
j_call: TRBJ2-1
cdr3_nt: TGCAGTGCTAGTAGGGCAGGAGATTCCTACAATGAGCAGTTCTTC
cdr3_aa: CSASRAGDSYNEQFF

clone_size: few
v_call: TRBV7-9
d_call: TRBD1
j_call: TRBJ1-1
cdr3_nt: TGTGCCAGCAGCCGAGGACAGGGTCACACTGAAGCTTTCTTT
cdr3_aa: CASSRGQGHTEAFF

clone_size: few
v_call: TRBV28
d_call: TRBD1
j_call: TRBJ2-7
cdr3_nt: TGTGCCAGCAGTACCCCGACAGGGAGTGTATACGAGCAGTACTTC
cdr3_aa: CASSTPTGSVYEQYF

clone_size: few
v_call: TRBV19
d_call: .
j_call: TRBJ1-5
cdr3_nt: TGTGCCAGTACCTCGGGGGCTGGCAAGGGCAATCAGCCCCAGCATTTT
cdr3_aa: CASTSGAGKGNQPQHF

clone_size: .
v_call: TRBV29-1
d_call: TRBD1
j_call: TRBJ1-1
cdr3_nt: TGCAGCGTCGCGACAGGGCCCCACACTGAAGCTTTCTTT
cdr3_aa: CSVATGPHTEAFF

clone_size: .
v_call: TRBV24-1
d_call: TRBD1
j_call: TRBJ2-7
cdr3_nt: TGTGCCACCAGTGATTGGGACAGATCCTACGAGCAGTACTTC
cdr3_aa: CATSDWDRSYEQYF

clone_size: few
v_call: TRBV6-5
d_call: .
j_call: TRBJ2-3
cdr3_nt: TGTGCCAGCAGTTATCCTGGGACCAGGGGAGGTGTGGATACGCAGTATTTT
cdr3_aa: CASSYPGTRGGVDTQYF

clone_size: .
v_call: TRBV18
d_call: TRBD2
j_call: TRBJ2-1
cdr3_nt: TGTGCCAGCTCACCAACCCTAGCGGGACAAATGCACTCCTACAATGAGCAGTTCTTC
cdr3_aa: CASSPTLAGQMHSYNEQFF

clone_size: .
v_call: TRBV6-5
d_call: TRBD1
j_call: TRBJ2-7
cdr3_nt: TGTGCCAGCAGGGACAGGGTATTTGGCGAGCAGTACTTC
cdr3_aa: CASRDRVFGEQYF

clone_size: .
v_call: TRBV20-1
d_call: TRBD1
j_call: TRBJ2-5
cdr3_nt: TGCAGTGCAAATCCTCGGGACAGGGGCGAGACCCAGTACTTC
cdr3_aa: CSANPRDRGETQYF

clone_size: .
v_call: TRBV27
d_call: .
j_call: TRBJ1-1
cdr3_nt: TGTGCCAGCAGTTTATACAGGCACACTGAAGCTTTCTTT
cdr3_aa: CASSLYRHTEAFF

clone_size: few
v_call: TRBV29-1
d_call: TRBD2
j_call: TRBJ2-1
cdr3_nt: TGCAGCGTTCATCTCCGGGAGGTCCACCAGTTCTTC
cdr3_aa: CSVHLREVHQFF

clone_size: few
v_call: TRBV7-9
d_call: .
j_call: TRBJ1-1
cdr3_nt: TGTGCCAGCCGTTTGAGGGCGCAGTCGACTGAAGCTTTCTTT
cdr3_aa: CASRLRAQSTEAFF

clone_size: few
v_call: TRBV7-2
d_call: .
j_call: TRBJ2-3
cdr3_nt: TGTGCCAGCAGCTTATTGTACCCCCGGGGTGGTGCAGATACGCAGTATTTT
cdr3_aa: CASSLLYPRGGADTQYF

clone_size: few
v_call: TRBV5-6
d_call: .
j_call: TRBJ2-7
cdr3_nt: TGTGCCAGCAGCTTCAGCGAGAGCTCCTACGAGCAGTACTTC
cdr3_aa: CASSFSESSYEQYF

clone_size: many
v_call: TRBV5-1
d_call: .
j_call: TRBJ1-2
cdr3_nt: TGTGCCAGCAGCCCGACAGCTAACTATGGCTACACCTTC
cdr3_aa: CASSPTANYGYTF

clone_size: .
v_call: TRBV24-1
d_call: .
j_call: TRBJ1-5
cdr3_nt: TGTGCCACCGGCCTCGACATAAGCAATCAGCCCCAGCATTTT
cdr3_aa: CATGLDISNQPQHF

clone_size: .
v_call: TRBV12-3/TRBV12-4
d_call: .
j_call: TRBJ1-2
cdr3_nt: TGTGCCAGCAGTGGCGGCCCACTCTATGGCTACACCTTC
cdr3_aa: CASSGGPLYGYTF

clone_size: .
v_call: TRBV7-2
d_call: TRBD2
j_call: TRBJ2-3
cdr3_nt: TGTGCCAGCAGGCCCTCGAGCGGGGGCACAGATACGCAGTATTTT
cdr3_aa: CASRPSSGGTDTQYF

clone_size: few
v_call: TRBV7-3
d_call: TRBD1
j_call: TRBJ2-1
cdr3_nt: TGTGCCAGCAGCACAGGGGCTAGCTCCTACAATGAGCAGTTCTTC
cdr3_aa: CASSTGASSYNEQFF

clone_size: .
v_call: TRBV7-8
d_call: .
j_call: TRBJ1-3
cdr3_nt: TGTGCCAGCAGCTTAGCCCCGACCCCTGGAAACACCATATATTTT
cdr3_aa: CASSLAPTPGNTIYF

clone_size: .
v_call: TRBV19
d_call: .
j_call: TRBJ2-1
cdr3_nt: TGTGCCAGTAGTATGGGTACGGGGGCCATTGTCTCCTACAATGAGCAGTTCTTC
cdr3_aa: CASSMGTGAIVSYNEQFF

clone_size: .
v_call: TRBV3-1
d_call: .
j_call: TRBJ2-2
cdr3_nt: TGTGCCAGCAGCCCCCCGGGACACCTCACCGGGGAGCTGTTTTTT
cdr3_aa: CASSPPGHLTGELFF

clone_size: few
v_call: TRBV4-3
d_call: TRBD2
j_call: TRBJ2-1
cdr3_nt: TGCGCCAGCAGCCGAGGGACTAGCGGGAGTTGGAATGAGCAGTTCTTC
cdr3_aa: CASSRGTSGSWNEQFF

clone_size: .
v_call: TRBV29-1
d_call: TRBD2
j_call: TRBJ2-3
cdr3_nt: TGCAGCGTTGAGGCTAGCGGATACACAGATACGCAGTATTTT
cdr3_aa: CSVEASGYTDTQYF

clone_size: .
v_call: TRBV7-9
d_call: .
j_call: TRBJ2-2
cdr3_nt: TGTGCCAGCAGCCCCCCGGTACAGGGCACCACCGGGGAGCTGTTTTTT
cdr3_aa: CASSPPVQGTTGELFF

clone_size: .
v_call: TRBV5-6
d_call: TRBD1
j_call: TRBJ1-5
cdr3_nt: TGTGCCAGCAGCTTGAATCAACAGGGGGTCGTCAGCAATCAGCCCCAGCATTTT
cdr3_aa: CASSLNQQGVVSNQPQHF

clone_size: many
v_call: TRBV7-2
d_call: .
j_call: TRBJ2-1
cdr3_nt: TGTGCCAGCAGCTTAGCTCCGTTTAGCAACCCCCCGGGCAATGAGCAGTTCTTC
cdr3_aa: CASSLAPFSNPPGNEQFF

clone_size: .
v_call: TRBV29-1
d_call: .
j_call: TRBJ2-7
cdr3_nt: TGCAGCGTTGTGGGCATAACCTACGAGCAGTACTTC
cdr3_aa: CSVVGITYEQYF

clone_size: few
v_call: TRBV29-1
d_call: TRBD2
j_call: TRBJ2-1
cdr3_nt: TGCAGCGTTGAGGGAGGCGGGAGCGACAATGAGCAGTTCTTC
cdr3_aa: CSVEGGGSDNEQFF

clone_size: few
v_call: TRBV30
d_call: .
j_call: TRBJ1-2
cdr3_nt: TGTGCCTGGAGTGGGAATAACTATGGCTACACCTTC
cdr3_aa: CAWSGNNYGYTF

clone_size: .
v_call: TRBV9
d_call: TRBD2
j_call: TRBJ2-3
cdr3_nt: TGTGCCAGCAGCGTAGGGGGAGGGGATACGCAGTATTTT
cdr3_aa: CASSVGGGDTQYF

clone_size: .
v_call: TRBV12-3/TRBV12-4
d_call: .
j_call: TRBJ1-1
cdr3_nt: TGTGCCAGCAGCCGGGGGGTGGGGGACACTGAAGCTTTCTTT
cdr3_aa: CASSRGVGDTEAFF

clone_size: few
v_call: TRBV5-5
d_call: TRBD1
j_call: TRBJ2-2
cdr3_nt: TGTGCCAGCAGCTTTTTTCCGGGACAGGGGTACACCGGGGAGCTGTTTTTT
cdr3_aa: CASSFFPGQGYTGELFF

clone_size: many
v_call: TRBV4-2
d_call: .
j_call: TRBJ1-2
cdr3_nt: TGTGCCAGCAGCCAAGATCCCGACAGAAGCTATGGCTACACCTTC
cdr3_aa: CASSQDPDRSYGYTF

clone_size: .
v_call: TRBV4-3
d_call: .
j_call: TRBJ1-5
cdr3_nt: TGCGCCAGCAGCGAAGGGAGGTGGGGGGGTCAGCCCCAGCATTTT
cdr3_aa: CASSEGRWGGQPQHF

clone_size: .
v_call: TRBV7-9
d_call: .
j_call: TRBJ1-2
cdr3_nt: TGTGCCAGCAGCTTAGTGGGACACCCTTATGGCTACACCTTC
cdr3_aa: CASSLVGHPYGYTF

clone_size: .
v_call: TRBV24-1
d_call: .
j_call: TRBJ1-5
cdr3_nt: TGTGCCACCAGTGAACCCGGACAGCCCCAGCATTTT
cdr3_aa: CATSEPGQPQHF

clone_size: .
v_call: TRBV29-1
d_call: TRBD2
j_call: TRBJ2-4
cdr3_nt: TGCAGCGTTGCCGGGATTTTGGCGGGAGGGCCGGTTAACATTCAGTACTTC
cdr3_aa: CSVAGILAGGPVNIQYF

clone_size: .
v_call: TRBV7-6
d_call: .
j_call: TRBJ1-1
cdr3_nt: TGTGCCAGCAGCTTAGAGGCTGAAGGCGGGACGAACACTGAAGCTTTCTTT
cdr3_aa: CASSLEAEGGTNTEAFF

clone_size: many
v_call: TRBV2
d_call: .
j_call: TRBJ1-1
cdr3_nt: TGTGCCAGCCGGGAGAACACTGAAGCTTTCTTT
cdr3_aa: CASRENTEAFF

clone_size: few
v_call: TRBV7-2
d_call: .
j_call: TRBJ1-3
cdr3_nt: TGTGCCAGCAGCCGGGAGAGGACTTCTTCCACCGGAAACACCATATATTTT
cdr3_aa: CASSRERTSSTGNTIYF

clone_size: few
v_call: TRBV3-1
d_call: .
j_call: TRBJ2-1
cdr3_nt: TGTGCCAGCAGCCAAGTCCAGGGTTTGAATGAGCAGTTCTTC
cdr3_aa: CASSQVQGLNEQFF